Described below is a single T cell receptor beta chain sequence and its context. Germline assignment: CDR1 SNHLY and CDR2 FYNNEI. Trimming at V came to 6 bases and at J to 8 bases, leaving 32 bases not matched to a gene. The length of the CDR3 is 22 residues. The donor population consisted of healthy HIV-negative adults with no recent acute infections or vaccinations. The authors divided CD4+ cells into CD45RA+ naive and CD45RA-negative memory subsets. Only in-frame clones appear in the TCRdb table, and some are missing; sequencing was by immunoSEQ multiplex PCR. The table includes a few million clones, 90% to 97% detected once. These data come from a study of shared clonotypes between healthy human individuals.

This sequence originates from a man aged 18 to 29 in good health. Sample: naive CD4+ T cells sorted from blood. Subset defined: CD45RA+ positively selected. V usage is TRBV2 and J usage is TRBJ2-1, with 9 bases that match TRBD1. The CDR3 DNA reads TGTGCCAGCAGGGCCCGGGGACAGGGAGGATCGGGTGCCGATAGGGGACTCGATGAGCAGTTCTTC. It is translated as CASRARGQGGSGADRGLDEQFF.